This entry describes one T cell receptor beta chain. The antigen it recognizes is unknown. No base-level quality is on record; no much larger clone is a single base apart. This sample is part of a study of cytomegalovirus exposure and HLA in healthy donors (dated 2017 in TCRdb). About the full investigation: In an earlier analysis of under 600 of the donors, 276 Gb of sequence data and 117 million unique TCR beta sequences from some 170 million T cells were reported. Roughly 300 gigabases of sequencing data and approximately 91 million unique TCR sequences made up an early release that covered 500 to 700 HLA-typed donors. Of the 398 genotyped donors, approximately 83% fell in the genetic ancestry cluster associated with self-reported Caucasian donors. The study was designed to test whether signatures of past pathogen exposure could be identified by cataloging public T cell receptors. The T cell repertoires of 700 or so subjects were profiled by immunosequencing and related to cytomegalovirus serostatus. In addition to the first cohort of approximately 670 subjects, a separate validation cohort of 120 different subjects was used. To predict cytomegalovirus infection status, the study brought together high-throughput TCR immunosequencing, statistical association of individual TCRs with disease status, and machine learning. To study patterns of TCR occurrence, a later analysis re-analyzed previously published TCR beta repertoires from 700 or so donors and added high-resolution HLA genotyping. Rather than drawing on any new phenotypic data, the later analysis identified candidate immune exposures from TCR beta sequences and the way those sequences occurred across donors. An earlier analysis of a few hundred of the donors applied high-throughput TCR beta sequencing to assess whether each TCR beta V gene segment acted as functional or pseudogenic. Donor age, sex, ethnicity and CMV serostatus were compiled together with the repertoire data. A later genetic analysis took genome-wide SNP genotypes for 398 of the 666 donors and used that subset as a discovery cohort. All discovery cohort repertoires had been generated using a single sequencing platform. Both class I and class II loci were covered by HLA typing, at four-digit resolution. The number of typed donors differed by locus: about 629-630 for A, B, C, DRB1 and DQB1; 500 to 550 for DQA1; 606 for DPA1; and roughly 490 for DPB1. Because of strong linkage in the cohort, a few DR-DQ haplotypes were treated as single units for association and clustering. Among some 410 genotyped donors of the cohort, an average of approximately 220,000 unique TCR beta nucleotide sequences was sequenced per donor, of which about 18% were non-productive.

What the study reported, not specific to this receptor: A further reported finding was that TCR beta sequences accurately predicted the HLA-A and HLA-B alleles for most subjects in the first cohort. Presence/absence analyses assumed roughly uniform sequencing depth across donors, an assumption that may not hold. When HLA alleles, especially DR and DQ, strongly co-occurred, TCR associations were difficult to assign to individual alleles. The authors suggested that the approach could potentially be extended to other disease states and immunological phenotypes. In the study, 164 TCR beta chains were listed as associated with cytomegalovirus. HLA typing was unavailable for some donors at each locus, so association tests used only the typed subset. In vitro tests confirmed that a few of the cytomegalovirus-associated TCR beta chains recognize cytomegalovirus antigens. A later analysis found that TCR association rates varied across HLA loci, with DRB1 alleles showing the most associated TCRs and HLA-C alleles the fewest. V-gene and J-gene trimming of TCR beta chains was associated with a missense DCLRE1C variant in a later genetic analysis, and the association was replicated in an independent cohort. In a later analysis, several top co-occurrence clusters were reported to appear linked to parvovirus B19, influenza, CMV and Epstein-Barr virus. Cytomegalovirus status was reported to be diagnosed by the classifier with high specificity and sensitivity in both the original and validation cohorts. In an earlier analysis of roughly 500 of the donors, most TCR beta V segments appeared in productive rearrangements about 90% or about 30% of the time, broadly matching IMGT annotations. The earlier analysis of nearly 600 of the donors excluded some 15 rarely observed V segments, including chromosome 9 orphons, because counts were too low. A cluster of highly shared sequence variants was judged likely to be a technical artifact of the sequencing pipeline. Specific HLA alleles were associated with 15,000 to 20,000 TCR beta sequences at a false discovery rate of 0.05 in a later analysis. While some public TCRs were present in many individuals, most TCR sequences turned up only very rarely across donors. Immune exposure information for the cohort was limited to CMV serostatus. Compared with equally common non-associated chains, HLA-associated TCR beta chains in a later analysis were more clonally expanded and had lower generation probabilities. The cohort was sequenced for TCR beta chains only, and without alpha or paired-chain data the features that could be detected were limited. Linkage disequilibrium might explain the correlated functional status among segregating V segments, but an unknown experimental factor could not be ruled out. According to a later analysis, most CMV-associated TCR beta chains appeared to be HLA-restricted, and the HLA associations seemed to be driven largely by CMV exposure. According to a later genetic analysis, donors in an Asian-associated ancestry cluster had fewer N-insertions in productive TCRs than the roughly 670-donor mean. Some IMGT-functional V segments, including TRBV6-2 and TRBV6-3, could not be told apart with the 87-base-pair reads, so those segments were excluded.

Libraries were prepared through the immunoSEQ multiplex PCR assay. For the multiplex PCR, a mixture combining 60 forward primers for TCR Vbeta segments and 13 reverse primers for TCR Jbeta segments was used. A multiplex PCR assay on genomic DNA amplified the CDR3 region of rearranged TCR beta genes. On the Illumina HiSeq System, the amplified TCR beta libraries were sequenced as 87-base-pair reads. The study's processing was this. A later analysis tallied around 82 million unique TCR beta chains across the 600 to 700 repertoires, and about 12 million of those chains were shared by two or more donors. Raw reads were error-corrected and collapsed into unique sequences with a nearest-neighbor algorithm that merged closely related sequences to remove PCR and sequencing errors. To assign V, D and J gene segments, CDR3 sequences were aligned to IMGT reference sequences. Each retained sequence needed at least a six-nucleotide match to both a V gene segment and a J gene segment. Rearrangements were called productive when the CDR3 lacked stop codons and stayed in frame with V and J; all others were non-productive. CDR3 was defined by IMGT convention, running from the second conserved V-encoded cysteine to the conserved J-encoded phenylalanine. In an earlier analysis of 587 of the donors, sequences lacking an unambiguous match to a single V gene segment were excluded. In an earlier analysis of 450 to 700 of the donors, V segments were called functional above 56.7% productive rearrangements and were called segregating when the between-donor standard deviation exceeded 5%. A statistical classification framework was built for diagnosing cytomegalovirus status from the catalog of TCR beta chain sequences. In a later analysis, V and J genes were assigned by comparing TCR nucleotide sequences against IMGT/GENE-DB human TR gene sequences. In a later analysis, CDR3 sequences and most-parsimonious VDJ recombination scenarios were assigned using the TCRdist pipeline. In a later analysis, each TCR beta chain was defined by its CDR3 amino acid sequence together with its V-gene family, and reads without a unique V-gene family were excluded. To address suspected cross-contamination and a sequencing artifact, a later analysis removed a few hundred highly shared, low-generation-probability nucleotide sequences. In a later analysis, a clonal expansion index for each public chain was calculated from normalized within-repertoire ranks of inferred template counts. A later analysis computed generation probabilities with a VDJ recombination model fitted to out-of-frame rearrangements, and checked the results against IGoR. A later analysis scored TCR-TCR, TCR-HLA and TCR-CMV co-occurrence with hypergeometric tests, applying a repertoire-size bias correction to TCR pairs. A later analysis estimated false discovery rates by permuting HLA or CMV assignments 20 times. In a later analysis, co-occurring TCRs were grouped using DBSCAN, with TCRdist sequence similarity added in when clustering inside HLA-allele-positive subsets. For co-occurrence clustering, repertoires with fewer than 30,000 or more than 120,000 public chains were excluded, along with roughly 5 repertoires with anomalous nucleotide sharing. TCRdb mirrors the immuneACCESS table, restricted to in-frame sequences. Some clones are absent from its copies; in checked studies, under half trace to an unresolved V gene, and the reason for the others is unknown. V, J and clone size reflect that table, while D and trimming were determined from the DNA. In this sample the table shows about 130,000 clones, 73% of which occur a single time. 2% to 2.5% of the sample is in the top ten clones.

The cohort comprised around 690 healthy bone marrow donors. At the time of sampling, all cohort members were nominally healthy, though unrecorded immune exposures were likely present. The donor was CMV seropositive and belonged to the group of more than 250 seropositive cohort members. Every donor gave a peripheral blood sample, and the peripheral blood mononuclear cells from that sample were used for TCR beta sequencing. Genomic DNA extraction from the blood cell samples was performed with the Qiagen DNeasy Blood Extraction Kit. There are 12 amino acids in the CDR3, from cysteine to phenylalanine inclusive. Of all the DNA, just the CDR3 is kept, 36 bases in frame from base 1. The junction carries 8 bases between V and J, which are trimmed by 4 bases and 5 bases respectively. Taken from the germline V gene, the CDR1 and CDR2 loops are SGHTA and FQGNSA.

Sequencing was performed on PBMCs. The rearranged chain carries TRBV7-2 and TRBJ2-5; a confident D gene designation cannot be given. The sequence was collected from a woman between 40 and 50 years old in good health and CMV-seropositive. CDR3 protein: CASSSPAETQYF. The nucleotides are TGTGCCAGCAGCTCCCCTGCGGAGACCCAGTACTTC. With all but the CDR3 taken from the reference TRBV7-2 and TRBJ2-5 genes, the full variable domain is: GAGVSQSPSNKVTEKGKDVELRCDPISGHTALYWYRQSLGQGLEFLIYFQGNSAPDKSGLPSDRFSAERTGGSVSTLTIQRTQQEDSAVYLCASSSPAETQYFGPGTRLLVL.